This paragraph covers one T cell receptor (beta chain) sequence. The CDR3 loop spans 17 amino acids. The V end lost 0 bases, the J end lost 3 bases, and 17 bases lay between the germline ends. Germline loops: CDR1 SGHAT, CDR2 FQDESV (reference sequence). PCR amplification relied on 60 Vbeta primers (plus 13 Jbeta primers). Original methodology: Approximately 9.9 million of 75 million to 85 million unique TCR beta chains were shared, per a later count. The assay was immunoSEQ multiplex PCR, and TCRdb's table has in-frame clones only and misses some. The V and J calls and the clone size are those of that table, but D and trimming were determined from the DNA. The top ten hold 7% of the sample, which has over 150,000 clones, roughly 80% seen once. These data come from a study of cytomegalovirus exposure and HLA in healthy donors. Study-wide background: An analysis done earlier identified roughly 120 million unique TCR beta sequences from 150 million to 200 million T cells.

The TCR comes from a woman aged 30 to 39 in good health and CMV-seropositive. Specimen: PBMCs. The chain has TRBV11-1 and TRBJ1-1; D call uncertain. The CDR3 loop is CASSLAGREHLHTEAFF. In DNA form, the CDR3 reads TGTGCCAGCAGCTTAGCCGGGAGGGAACACCTGCACACTGAAGCTTTCTTT.